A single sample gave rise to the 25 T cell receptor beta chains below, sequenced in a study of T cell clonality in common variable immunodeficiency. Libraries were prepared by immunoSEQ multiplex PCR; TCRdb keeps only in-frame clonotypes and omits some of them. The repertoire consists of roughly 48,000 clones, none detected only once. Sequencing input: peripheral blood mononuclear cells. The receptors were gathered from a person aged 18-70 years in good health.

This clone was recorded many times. The part of the CDR3 DNA that was read is TGTGCCAGCAGCTTGGAGGGCTCCACTGAA. Its protein product is CASSLEGSTE. The whole CDR3 protein reads CASSLEGSTEAFF. The chain recombines TRBV5-5 with TRBJ1-1; D call uncertain. The read ends 3 residues early relative to the CDR3; the germline J gene fills the gap. V dropped 0 bases and J dropped 4 bases, with 7 bases sitting between them. From germline, CDR1 is SGHKS and CDR2 YYEKEE (reference sequence). The length of the CDR3 is 13 residues.

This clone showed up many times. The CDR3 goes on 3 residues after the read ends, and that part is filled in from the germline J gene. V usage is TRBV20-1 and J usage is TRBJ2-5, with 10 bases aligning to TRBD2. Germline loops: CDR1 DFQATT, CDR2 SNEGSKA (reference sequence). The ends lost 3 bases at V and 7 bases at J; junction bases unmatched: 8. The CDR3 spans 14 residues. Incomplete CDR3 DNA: TGCAGTGCTAGCCTAGCGGGAGTCAGGGGGACC. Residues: CSASLAGVRGT. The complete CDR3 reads CSASLAGVRGTQYF.

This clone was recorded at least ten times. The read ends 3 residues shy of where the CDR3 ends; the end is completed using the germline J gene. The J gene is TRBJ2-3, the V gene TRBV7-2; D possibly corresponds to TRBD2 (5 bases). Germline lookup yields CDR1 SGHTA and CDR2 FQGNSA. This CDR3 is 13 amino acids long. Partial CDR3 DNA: TGTGCCAGCAGCCCGATAGGACTGGAAGCG. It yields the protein CASSPIGLEA. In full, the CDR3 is CASSPIGLEAQYF.

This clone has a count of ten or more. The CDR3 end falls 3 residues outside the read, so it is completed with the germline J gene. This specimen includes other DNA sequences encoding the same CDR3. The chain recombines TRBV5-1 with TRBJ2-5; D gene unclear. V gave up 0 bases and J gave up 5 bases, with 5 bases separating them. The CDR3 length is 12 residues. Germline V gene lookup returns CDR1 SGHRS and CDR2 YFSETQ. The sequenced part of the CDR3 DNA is TGCGCCAGCAGCTTGGTCGGTGAGACC. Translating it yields CASSLVGET. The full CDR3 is CASSLVGETQYF.

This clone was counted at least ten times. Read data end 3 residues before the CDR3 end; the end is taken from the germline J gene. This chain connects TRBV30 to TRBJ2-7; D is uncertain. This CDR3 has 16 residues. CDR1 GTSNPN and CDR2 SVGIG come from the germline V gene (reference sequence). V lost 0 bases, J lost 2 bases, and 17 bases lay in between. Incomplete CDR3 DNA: TGTGCCTGGAGTGTTCCGTGGTCACTGCGTCCCTACGAG. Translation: CAWSVPWSLRPYE. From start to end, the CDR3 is CAWSVPWSLRPYEQYF.

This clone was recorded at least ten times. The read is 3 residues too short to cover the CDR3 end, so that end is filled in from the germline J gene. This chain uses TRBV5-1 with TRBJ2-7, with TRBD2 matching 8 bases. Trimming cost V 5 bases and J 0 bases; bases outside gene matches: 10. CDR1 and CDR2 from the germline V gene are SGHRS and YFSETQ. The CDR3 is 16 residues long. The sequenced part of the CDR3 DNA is TGCGCCAGCAGTTCTAGTAGCGGGATCGGCTCCTACGAG. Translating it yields CASSSSSGIGSYE. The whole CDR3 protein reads CASSSSSGIGSYEQYF.

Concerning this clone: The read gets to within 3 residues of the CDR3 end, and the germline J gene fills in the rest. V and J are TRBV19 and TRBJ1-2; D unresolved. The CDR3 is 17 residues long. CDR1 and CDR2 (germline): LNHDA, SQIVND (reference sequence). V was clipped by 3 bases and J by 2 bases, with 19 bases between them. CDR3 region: CASSILRASELNYGYTF. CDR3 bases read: TGTGCCAGTAGTATCTTAAGGGCCTCCGAGCTAAACTATGGC.

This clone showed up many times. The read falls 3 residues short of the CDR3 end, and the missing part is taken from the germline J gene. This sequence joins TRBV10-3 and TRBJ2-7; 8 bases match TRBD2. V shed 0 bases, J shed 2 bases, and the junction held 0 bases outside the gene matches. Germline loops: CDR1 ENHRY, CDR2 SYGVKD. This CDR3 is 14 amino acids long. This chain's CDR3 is CAISESSGTYEQYF. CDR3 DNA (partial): TGTGCCATCAGTGAGTCTAGCGGGACCTACGAG.

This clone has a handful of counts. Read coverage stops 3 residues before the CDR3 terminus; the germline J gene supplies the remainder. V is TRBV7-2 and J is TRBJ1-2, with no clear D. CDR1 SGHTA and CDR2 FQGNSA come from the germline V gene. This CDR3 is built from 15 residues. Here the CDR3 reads CASSLAAESSYDYTF. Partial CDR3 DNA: TGTGCCAGCAGCTTAGCGGCGGAGAGCTCCTACGAC.

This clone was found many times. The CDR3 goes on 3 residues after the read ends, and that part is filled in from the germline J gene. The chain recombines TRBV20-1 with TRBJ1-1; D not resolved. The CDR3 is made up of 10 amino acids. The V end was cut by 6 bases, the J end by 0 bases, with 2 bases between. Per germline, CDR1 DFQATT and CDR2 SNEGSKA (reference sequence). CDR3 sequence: CSAMNTEAFF. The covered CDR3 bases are TGCAGTGCCATGAACACTGAA.

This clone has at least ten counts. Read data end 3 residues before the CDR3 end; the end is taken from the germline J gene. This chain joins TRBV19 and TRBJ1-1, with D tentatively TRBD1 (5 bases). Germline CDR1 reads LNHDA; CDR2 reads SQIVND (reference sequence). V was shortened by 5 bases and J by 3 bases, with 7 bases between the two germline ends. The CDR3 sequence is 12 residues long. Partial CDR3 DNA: TGTGCCAGTAGTCAAGGGGACACTGAA. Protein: CASSQGDTE. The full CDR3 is CASSQGDTEAFF.

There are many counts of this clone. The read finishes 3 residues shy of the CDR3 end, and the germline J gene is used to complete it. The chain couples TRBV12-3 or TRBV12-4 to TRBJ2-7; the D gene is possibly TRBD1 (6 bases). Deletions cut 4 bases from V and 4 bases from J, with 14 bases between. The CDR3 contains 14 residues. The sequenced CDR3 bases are TGTGCCAGCAGTTCCCCATGGACAGTTTACGAG. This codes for CASSSPWTVYE. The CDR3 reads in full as CASSSPWTVYEQYF.

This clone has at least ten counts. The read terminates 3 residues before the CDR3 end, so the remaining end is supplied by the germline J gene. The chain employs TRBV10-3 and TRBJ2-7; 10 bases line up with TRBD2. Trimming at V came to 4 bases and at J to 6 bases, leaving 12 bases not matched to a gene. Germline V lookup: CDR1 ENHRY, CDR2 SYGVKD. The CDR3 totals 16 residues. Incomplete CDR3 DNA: TGTGCCATCAGTGCAGCTAGCGGGAGTTTTTCTCTCGAG. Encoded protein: CAISAASGSFSLE. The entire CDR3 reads CAISAASGSFSLEQYF.

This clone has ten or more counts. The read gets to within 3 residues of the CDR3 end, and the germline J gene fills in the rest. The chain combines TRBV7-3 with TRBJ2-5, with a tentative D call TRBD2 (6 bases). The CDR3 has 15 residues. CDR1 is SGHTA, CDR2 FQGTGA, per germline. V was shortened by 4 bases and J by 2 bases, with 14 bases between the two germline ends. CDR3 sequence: CASSYASDPQETQYF. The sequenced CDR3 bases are TGTGCCAGCAGCTATGCTAGCGACCCACAAGAGACC.

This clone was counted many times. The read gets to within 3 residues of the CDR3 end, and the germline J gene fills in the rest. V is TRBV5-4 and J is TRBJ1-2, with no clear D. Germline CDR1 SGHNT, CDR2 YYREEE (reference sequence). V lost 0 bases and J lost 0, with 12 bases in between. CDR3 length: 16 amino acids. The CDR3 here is CASSLGAEPSNYGYTF. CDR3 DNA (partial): TGTGCCAGCAGCTTGGGGGCCGAGCCCTCTAACTATGGC.

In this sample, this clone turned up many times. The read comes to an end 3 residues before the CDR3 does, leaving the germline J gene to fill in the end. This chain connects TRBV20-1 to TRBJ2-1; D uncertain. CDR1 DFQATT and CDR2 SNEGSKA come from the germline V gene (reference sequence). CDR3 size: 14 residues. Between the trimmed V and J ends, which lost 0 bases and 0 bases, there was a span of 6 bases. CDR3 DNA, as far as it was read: TGCAGTGCTAGAGATTCGGGCTCCTACAATGAG. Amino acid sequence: CSARDSGSYNE. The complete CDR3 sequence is CSARDSGSYNEQFF.

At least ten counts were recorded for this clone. This CDR3 is CSVVIETQYF. CDR3 DNA (partial): TGCAGCGTTGTTATAGAGACC. The chain carries TRBV29-1 and TRBJ2-5, with D unclear. Sequencing ends 3 residues short of the CDR3 end; the germline J gene provides the rest. Germline V gene sequence: CDR1 SQVTM, CDR2 ANQGSEA. V was pared by 4 bases and J by 4 bases, with 4 bases between. The CDR3 is 10 residues long. Complete variable domain (other parts from reference TRBV29-1 and TRBJ2-5): SAVISQKPSRDICQRGTSLTIQCQVDSQVTMMFWYRQQPGQSLTLIATANQGSEATYESGFVIDKFPISRPNLTFSTLTVSNMSPEDSSIYLCSVVIETQYFGPGTRLLVL.

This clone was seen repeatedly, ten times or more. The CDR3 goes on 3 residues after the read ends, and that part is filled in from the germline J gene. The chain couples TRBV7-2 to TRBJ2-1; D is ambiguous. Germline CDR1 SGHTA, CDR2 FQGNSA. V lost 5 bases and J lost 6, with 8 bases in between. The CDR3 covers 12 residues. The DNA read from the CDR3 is TGTGCCAGCAGCCTGTCGCGCAATGAG. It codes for CASSLSRNE. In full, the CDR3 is CASSLSRNEQFF.

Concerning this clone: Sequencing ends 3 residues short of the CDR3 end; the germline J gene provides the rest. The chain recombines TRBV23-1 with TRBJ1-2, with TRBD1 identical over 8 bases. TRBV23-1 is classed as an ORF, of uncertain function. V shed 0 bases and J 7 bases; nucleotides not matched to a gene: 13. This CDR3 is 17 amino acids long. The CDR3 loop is CASSQSGGQGALPGYTF. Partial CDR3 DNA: TGCGCCAGCAGTCAATCGGGAGGGCAGGGGGCGCTCCCTGGC.

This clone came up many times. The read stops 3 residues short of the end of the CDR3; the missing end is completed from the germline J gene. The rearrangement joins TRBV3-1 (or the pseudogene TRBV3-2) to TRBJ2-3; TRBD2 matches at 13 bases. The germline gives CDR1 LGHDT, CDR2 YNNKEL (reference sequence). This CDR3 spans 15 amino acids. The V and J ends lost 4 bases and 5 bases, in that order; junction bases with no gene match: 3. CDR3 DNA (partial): TGTGCCAGCAGCCGACTAGCGGGAGGTGGAGATACG. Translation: CASSRLAGGGDT. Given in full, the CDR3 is CASSRLAGGGDTQYF.

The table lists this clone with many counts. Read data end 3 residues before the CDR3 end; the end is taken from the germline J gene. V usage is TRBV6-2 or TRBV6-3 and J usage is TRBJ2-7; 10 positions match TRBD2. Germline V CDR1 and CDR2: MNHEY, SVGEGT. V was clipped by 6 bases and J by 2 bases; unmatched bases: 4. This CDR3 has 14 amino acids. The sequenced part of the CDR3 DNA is TGTGCCAGCAGATGGACTAGCGGTACCTACGAG. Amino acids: CASRWTSGTYE. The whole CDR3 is CASRWTSGTYEQYF.

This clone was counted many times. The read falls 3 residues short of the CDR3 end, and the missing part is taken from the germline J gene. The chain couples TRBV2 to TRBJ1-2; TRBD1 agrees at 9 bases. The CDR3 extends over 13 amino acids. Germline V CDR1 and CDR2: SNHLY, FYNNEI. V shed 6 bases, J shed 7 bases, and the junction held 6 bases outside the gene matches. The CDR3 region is CASSRQGDSGYTF. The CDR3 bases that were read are TGTGCCAGCAGCAGACAGGGGGATAGTGGC.

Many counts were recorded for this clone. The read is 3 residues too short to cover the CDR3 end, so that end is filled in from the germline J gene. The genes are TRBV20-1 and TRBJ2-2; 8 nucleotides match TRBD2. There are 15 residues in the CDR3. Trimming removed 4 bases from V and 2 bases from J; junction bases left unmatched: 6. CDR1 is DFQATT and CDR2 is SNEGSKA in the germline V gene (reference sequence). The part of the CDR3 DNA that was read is TGCAGTGCTACTTCGACTAGCGCAAACACCGGGGAG. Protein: CSATSTSANTGE. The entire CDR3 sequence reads CSATSTSANTGELFF.

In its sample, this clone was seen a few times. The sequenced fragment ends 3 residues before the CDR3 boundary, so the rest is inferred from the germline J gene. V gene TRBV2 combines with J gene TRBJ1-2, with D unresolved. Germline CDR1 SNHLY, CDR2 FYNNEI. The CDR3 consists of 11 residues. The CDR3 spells CASSEGLAYTF. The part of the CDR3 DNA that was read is TGTGCCAGCAGTGAAGGACTAGCG.

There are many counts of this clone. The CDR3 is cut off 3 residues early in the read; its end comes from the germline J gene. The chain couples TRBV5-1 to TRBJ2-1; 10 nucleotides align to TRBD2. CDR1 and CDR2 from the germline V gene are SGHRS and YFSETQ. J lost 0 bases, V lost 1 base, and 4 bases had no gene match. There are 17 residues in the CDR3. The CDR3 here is CASSLSPSGSSYNEQFF. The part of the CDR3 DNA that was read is TGCGCCAGCAGCTTGAGCCCTAGCGGGAGCTCCTACAATGAG.